This T cell receptor beta chain was documented in a study of OX40 agonist ivuxolimab in advanced cancers. Study overall: Cohort: roughly 79% men, mean age roughly 60, aged roughly 23 to 90.

Germline lookup yields CDR1 LGHNA and CDR2 YSLEER. V lost 1 base to trimming and J lost 8 bases, with 11 bases between them. CDR3 length: 13 amino acids. Study-wide results and caveats: Expanded peripheral T cell antigen specificity was not determined.

Assay used: immunoSEQ multiplex PCR; TCRdb lists only in-frame clones, some missing. This repertoire shows tens of thousands of clones, around nine tenths found once; its top ten account for approximately 0.63%. Points on this clone: Its target is unknown.

This receptor was taken from an adult with an advanced solid tumor such as melanoma, head and neck, liver or kidney cancer. The chain links TRBV4-3 to TRBJ1-2; D uncertain. Material: CD4+ or CD8+ T cells sorted from blood, obtained in a trial of the OX40 agonist ivuxolimab. The DNA for the CDR3 is TGCGCCAGCAGCCAAGTCGACCTTGGGGGCTACACCTTC. It encodes CASSQVDLGGYTF.